This T cell receptor beta chain was obtained from a study of cytomegalovirus exposure and HLA in healthy donors. This CDR3 region has 14 residues. Germline CDR1 is LGHNA and CDR2 is YNFKEQ. Trimming took 7 bases from V and 1 from J; bases not matched to a gene: 6. Worth noting for this clone: Its target is not known.

Study-wide points: A prior analysis recorded that most TCR beta V segments were productive about 90% or about 30% of the time.

Primers for the PCR totalled 60 Vbeta and 13 Jbeta. Source study methods: Roughly 9.9 million shared chains were among the about 80 million unique TCR beta chains that a later analysis counted. Here immunoSEQ multiplex PCR was the method, and the copy in TCRdb shows in-frame clones only, minus some. That table furnishes V, J and clone size, whereas the DNA furnished D and trimming. Here the sample spans 100,000 to 150,000 clones, about three quarters being singletons. The sequencing input was PBMCs. The receptor was derived from a man aged 35 to 55 in good health and CMV-seropositive. J is TRBJ1-1 and V is TRBV4-2; TRBD1 matches 7 bases. CDR3 amino acids: CASTLGTANTEAFF. CDR3 nucleotide sequence: TGTGCCAGCACCCTGGGGACAGCGAACACTGAAGCTTTCTTT.